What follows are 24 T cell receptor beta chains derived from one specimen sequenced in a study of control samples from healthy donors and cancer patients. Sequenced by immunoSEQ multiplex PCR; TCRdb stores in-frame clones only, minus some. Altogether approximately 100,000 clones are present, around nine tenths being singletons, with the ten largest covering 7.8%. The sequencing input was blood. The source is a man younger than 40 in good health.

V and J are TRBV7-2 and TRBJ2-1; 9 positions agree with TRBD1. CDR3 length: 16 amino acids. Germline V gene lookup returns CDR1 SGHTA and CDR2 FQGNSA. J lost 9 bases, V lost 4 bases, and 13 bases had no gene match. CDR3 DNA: TGTGCCAGCAGCTCTCGTGACAGGGGGAAGACGAGTGAGCAGTTCTTC. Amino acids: CASSSRDRGKTSEQFF.

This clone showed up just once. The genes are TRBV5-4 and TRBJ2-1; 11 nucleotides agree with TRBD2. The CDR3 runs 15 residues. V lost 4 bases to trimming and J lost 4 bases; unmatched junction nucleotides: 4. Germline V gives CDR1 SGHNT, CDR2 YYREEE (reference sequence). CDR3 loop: CASSHGTSGYNEQFF. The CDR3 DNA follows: TGTGCCAGCAGCCACGGGACTAGCGGTTACAATGAGCAGTTCTTC.

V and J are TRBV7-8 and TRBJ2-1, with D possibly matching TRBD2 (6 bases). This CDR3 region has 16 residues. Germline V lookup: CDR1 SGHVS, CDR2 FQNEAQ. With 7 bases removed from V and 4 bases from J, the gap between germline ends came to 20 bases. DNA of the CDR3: TGTGCCAGCACCCGGGGAACTAGCAGATCATACAATGAGCAGTTCTTC. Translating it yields CASTRGTSRSYNEQFF.

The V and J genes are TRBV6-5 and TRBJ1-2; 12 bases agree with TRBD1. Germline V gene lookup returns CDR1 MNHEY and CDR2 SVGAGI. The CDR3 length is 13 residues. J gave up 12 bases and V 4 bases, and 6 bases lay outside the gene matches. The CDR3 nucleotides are TGTGCCAGCAGTTTGTCCGGGACAGGGGGCCACACCTTC. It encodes CASSLSGTGGHTF.

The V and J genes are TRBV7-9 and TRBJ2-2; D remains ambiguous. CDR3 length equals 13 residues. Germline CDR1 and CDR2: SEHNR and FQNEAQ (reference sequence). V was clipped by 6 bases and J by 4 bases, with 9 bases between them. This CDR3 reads CASRPDSTGELFF. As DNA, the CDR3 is TGTGCCAGCAGGCCGGATTCCACCGGGGAGCTGTTTTTT.

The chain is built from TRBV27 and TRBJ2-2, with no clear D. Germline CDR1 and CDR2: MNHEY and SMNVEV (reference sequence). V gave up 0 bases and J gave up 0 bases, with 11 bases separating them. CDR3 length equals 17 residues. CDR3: CASSLSGGRANTGELFF. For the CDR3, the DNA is TGTGCCAGCAGTTTATCGGGCGGTCGCGCGAACACCGGGGAGCTGTTTTTT.

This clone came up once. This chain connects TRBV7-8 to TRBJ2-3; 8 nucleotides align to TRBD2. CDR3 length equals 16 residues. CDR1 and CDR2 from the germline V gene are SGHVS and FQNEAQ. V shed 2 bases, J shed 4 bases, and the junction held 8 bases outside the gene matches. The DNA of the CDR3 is TGTGCCAGCAGCTTATCGTCCGGGACTAGGGCAGATACGCAGTATTTT. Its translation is CASSLSSGTRADTQYF.

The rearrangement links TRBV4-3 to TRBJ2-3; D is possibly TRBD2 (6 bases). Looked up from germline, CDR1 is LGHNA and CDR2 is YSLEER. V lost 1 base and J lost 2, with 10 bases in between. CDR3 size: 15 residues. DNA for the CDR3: TGCGCCAGCAGCCAAGTAGGAGGGACCACAGATACGCAGTATTTT. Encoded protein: CASSQVGGTTDTQYF.

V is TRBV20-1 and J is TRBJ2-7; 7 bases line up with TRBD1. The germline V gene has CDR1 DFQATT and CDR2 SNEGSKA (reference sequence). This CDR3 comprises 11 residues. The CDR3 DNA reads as TGCAGCGCCGGGACAGCCTACGAGCAGTACTTC. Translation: CSAGTAYEQYF.

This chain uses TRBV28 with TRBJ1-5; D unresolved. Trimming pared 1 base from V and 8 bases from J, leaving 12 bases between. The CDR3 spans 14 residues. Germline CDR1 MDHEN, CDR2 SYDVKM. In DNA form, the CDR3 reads TGTGCCAGCAGTTTATCCCCAGCGTTAAAGCCCCAGCATTTT. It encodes CASSLSPALKPQHF.

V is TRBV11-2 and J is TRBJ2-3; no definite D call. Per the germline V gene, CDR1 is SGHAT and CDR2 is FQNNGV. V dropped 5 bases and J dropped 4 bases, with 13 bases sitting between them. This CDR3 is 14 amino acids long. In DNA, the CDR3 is TGTGCCAGCAGCGCTCCTGGGTTTGCAGATACGCAGTATTTT. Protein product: CASSAPGFADTQYF. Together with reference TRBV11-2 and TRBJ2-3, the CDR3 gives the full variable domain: EAGVAQSPRYKIIEKRQSVAFWCNPISGHATLYWYQQILGQGPKLLIQFQNNGVVDDSQLPKDRFSAERLKGVDSTLKIQPAKLEDSAVYLCASSAPGFADTQYFGPGTRLTVL.

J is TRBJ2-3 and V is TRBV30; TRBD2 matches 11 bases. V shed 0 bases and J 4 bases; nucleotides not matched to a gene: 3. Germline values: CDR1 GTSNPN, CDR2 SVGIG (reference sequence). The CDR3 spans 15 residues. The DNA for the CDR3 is TGTGCCTGGAGTGTACTAGCGGGGGTGTCAGATACGCAGTATTTT. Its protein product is CAWSVLAGVSDTQYF.

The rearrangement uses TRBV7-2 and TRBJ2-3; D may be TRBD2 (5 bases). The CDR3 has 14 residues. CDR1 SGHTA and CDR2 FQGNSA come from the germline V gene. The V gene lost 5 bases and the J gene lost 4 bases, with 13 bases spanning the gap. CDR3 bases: TGTGCCAGCAGCCCGGACTCTAGCCCAGATACGCAGTATTTT. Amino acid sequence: CASSPDSSPDTQYF.

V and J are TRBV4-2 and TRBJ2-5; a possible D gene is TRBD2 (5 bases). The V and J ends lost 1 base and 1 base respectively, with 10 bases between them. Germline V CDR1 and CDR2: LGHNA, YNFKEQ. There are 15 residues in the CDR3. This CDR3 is CASSQAGGLQETQYF. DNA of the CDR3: TGTGCCAGCAGCCAAGCCGGCGGACTCCAAGAGACCCAGTACTTC.

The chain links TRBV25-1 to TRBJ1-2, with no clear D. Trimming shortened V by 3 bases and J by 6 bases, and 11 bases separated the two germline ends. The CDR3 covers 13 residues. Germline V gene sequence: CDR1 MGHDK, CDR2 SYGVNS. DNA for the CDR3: TGTGCCAGCAGTGAGCCTAATACTGATGGCTACACCTTC. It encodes CASSEPNTDGYTF.

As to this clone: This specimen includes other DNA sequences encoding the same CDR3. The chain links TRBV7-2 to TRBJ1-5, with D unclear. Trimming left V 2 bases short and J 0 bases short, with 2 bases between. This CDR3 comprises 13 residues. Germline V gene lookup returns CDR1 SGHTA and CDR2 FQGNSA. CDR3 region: CASSLNSNQPQHF. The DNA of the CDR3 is TGTGCCAGCAGCTTAAATAGCAATCAGCCCCAGCATTTT. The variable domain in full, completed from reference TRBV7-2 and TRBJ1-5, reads GAGVSQSPSNKVTEKGKDVELRCDPISGHTALYWYRQSLGQGLEFLIYFQGNSAPDKSGLPSDRFSAERTGGSVSTLTIQRTQQEDSAVYLCASSLNSNQPQHFGDGTRLSIL.

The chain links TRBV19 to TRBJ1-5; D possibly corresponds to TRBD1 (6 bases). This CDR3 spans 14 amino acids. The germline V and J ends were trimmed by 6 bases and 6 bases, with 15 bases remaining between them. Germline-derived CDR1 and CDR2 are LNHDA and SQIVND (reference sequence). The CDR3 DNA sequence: TGTGCCAGTAGCACCGGGACATTCCGTCAGCCCCAGCATTTT. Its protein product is CASSTGTFRQPQHF.

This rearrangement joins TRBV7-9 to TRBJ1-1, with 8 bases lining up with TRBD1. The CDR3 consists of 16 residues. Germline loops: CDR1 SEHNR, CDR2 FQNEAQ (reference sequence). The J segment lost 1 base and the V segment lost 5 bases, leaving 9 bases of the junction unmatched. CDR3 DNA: TGTGCCAGCAGCCAGGGGGCTGGTTTCTGGAACACTGAAGCTTTCTTT. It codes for CASSQGAGFWNTEAFF.

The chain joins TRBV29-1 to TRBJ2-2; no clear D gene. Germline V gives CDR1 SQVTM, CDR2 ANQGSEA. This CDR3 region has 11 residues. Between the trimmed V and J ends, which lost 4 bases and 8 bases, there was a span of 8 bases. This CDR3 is CSVVWLGELFF. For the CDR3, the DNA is TGCAGCGTTGTCTGGTTAGGGGAGCTGTTTTTT.

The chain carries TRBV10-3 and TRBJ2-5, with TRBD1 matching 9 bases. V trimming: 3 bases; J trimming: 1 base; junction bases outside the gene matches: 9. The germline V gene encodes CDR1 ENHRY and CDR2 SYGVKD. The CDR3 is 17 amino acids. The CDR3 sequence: CAISDPTGTGLQETQYF. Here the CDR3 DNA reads TGTGCCATCAGTGACCCTACCGGGACAGGGCTCCAAGAGACCCAGTACTTC.

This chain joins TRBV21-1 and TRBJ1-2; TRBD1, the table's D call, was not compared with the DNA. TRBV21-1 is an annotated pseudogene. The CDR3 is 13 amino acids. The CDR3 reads CASDTGAGYGYTF. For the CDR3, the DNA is TGTGCCAGCGATACAGGGGCCGGGTATGGCTACACCTTC.

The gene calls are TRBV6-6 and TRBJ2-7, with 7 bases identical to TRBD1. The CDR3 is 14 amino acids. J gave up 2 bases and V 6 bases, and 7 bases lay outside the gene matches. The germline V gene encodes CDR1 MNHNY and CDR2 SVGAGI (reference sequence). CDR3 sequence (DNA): TGTGCCAGCAGACAAGGACAGGTGACCTACGAGCAGTACTTC. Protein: CASRQGQVTYEQYF.

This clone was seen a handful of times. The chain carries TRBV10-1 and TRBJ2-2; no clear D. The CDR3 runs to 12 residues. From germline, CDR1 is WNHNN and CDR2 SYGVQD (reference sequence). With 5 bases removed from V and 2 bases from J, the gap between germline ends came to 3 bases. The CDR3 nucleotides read TGCGCCAGCAGTCCTAACACCGGGGAGCTGTTTTTT. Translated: CASSPNTGELFF.

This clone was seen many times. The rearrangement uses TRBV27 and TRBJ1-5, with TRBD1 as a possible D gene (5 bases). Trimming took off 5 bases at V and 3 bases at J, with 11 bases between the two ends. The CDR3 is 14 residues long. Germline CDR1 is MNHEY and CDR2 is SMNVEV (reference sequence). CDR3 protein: CASSKGRANQPQHF. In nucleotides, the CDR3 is TGTGCCAGCAGTAAAGGCAGGGCCAATCAGCCCCAGCATTTT.